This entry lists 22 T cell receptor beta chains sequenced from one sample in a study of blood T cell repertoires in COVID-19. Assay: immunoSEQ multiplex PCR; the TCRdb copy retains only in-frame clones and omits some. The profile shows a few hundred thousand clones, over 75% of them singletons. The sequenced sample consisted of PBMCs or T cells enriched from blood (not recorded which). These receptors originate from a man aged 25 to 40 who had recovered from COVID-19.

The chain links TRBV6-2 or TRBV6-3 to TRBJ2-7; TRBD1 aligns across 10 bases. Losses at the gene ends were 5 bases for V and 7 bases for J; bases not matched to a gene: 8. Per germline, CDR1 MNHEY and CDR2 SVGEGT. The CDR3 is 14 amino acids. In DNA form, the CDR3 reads TGTGCCAGCAGTAACAGGGACAGGGGTTATGAGCAGTACTTC. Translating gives CASSNRDRGYEQYF.

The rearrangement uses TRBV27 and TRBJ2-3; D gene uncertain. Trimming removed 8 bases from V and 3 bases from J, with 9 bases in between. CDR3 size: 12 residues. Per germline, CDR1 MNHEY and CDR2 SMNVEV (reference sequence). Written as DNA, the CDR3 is TGTGCCAGCGGTTGGAGAACAGATACGCAGTATTTT. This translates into CASGWRTDTQYF.

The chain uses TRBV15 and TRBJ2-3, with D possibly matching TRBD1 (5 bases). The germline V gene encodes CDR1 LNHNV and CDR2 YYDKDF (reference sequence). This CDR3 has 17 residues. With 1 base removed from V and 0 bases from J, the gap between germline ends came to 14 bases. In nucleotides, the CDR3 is TGTGCCACCAGCAGAGCGGCAGGGTACCCTAGCACAGATACGCAGTATTTT. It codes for CATSRAAGYPSTDTQYF. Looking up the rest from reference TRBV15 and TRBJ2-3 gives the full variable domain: DAMVIQNPRYQVTQFGKPVTLSCSQTLNHNVMYWYQQKSSQAPKLLFHYYDKDFNNEADTPDNFQSRRPNTSFCFLDIRSPGLGDTAMYLCATSRAAGYPSTDTQYFGPGTRLTVL.

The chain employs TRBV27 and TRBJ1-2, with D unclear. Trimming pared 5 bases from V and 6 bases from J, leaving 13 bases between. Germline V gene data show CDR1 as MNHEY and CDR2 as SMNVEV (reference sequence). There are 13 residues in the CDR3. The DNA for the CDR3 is TGTGCCAGCAGTCCGACGACTAGGGATGGCTACACCTTC. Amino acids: CASSPTTRDGYTF.

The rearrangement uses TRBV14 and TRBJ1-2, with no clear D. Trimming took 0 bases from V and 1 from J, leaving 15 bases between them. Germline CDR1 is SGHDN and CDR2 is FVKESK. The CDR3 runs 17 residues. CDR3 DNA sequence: TGTGCCAGCAGCCAAGAGAACAGCCTTTTTGGTAACTATGGCTACACCTTC. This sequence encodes CASSQENSLFGNYGYTF.

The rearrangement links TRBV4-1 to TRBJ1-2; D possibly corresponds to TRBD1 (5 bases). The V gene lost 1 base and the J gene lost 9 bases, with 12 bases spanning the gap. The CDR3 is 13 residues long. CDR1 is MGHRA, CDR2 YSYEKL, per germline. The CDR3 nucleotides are TGCGCCAGCAGCCAAGTAAAAGGGGTGAGCTACACCTTC. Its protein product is CASSQVKGVSYTF.

CDR3 sequence reads: CASSIKRDRGLHYYGYTF. The CDR3 bases are TGTGCCAGCTCAATCAAGCGGGACAGGGGGCTTCACTACTATGGCTACACCTTC. V gene TRBV18 combines with J gene TRBJ1-2, with TRBD1 matching 12 bases. The CDR3 runs 18 residues. From germline, CDR1 is KGHSH and CDR2 LQKENI. Trimming removed 5 bases from V and 3 bases from J; junction bases left unmatched: 13.

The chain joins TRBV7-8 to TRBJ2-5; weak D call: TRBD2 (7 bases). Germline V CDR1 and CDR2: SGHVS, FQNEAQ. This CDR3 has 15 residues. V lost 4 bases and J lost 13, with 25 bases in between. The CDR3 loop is CASSSTRGPQYDRYF. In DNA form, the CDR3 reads TGTGCCAGCAGCTCCACGCGGGGGCCACAATATGATAGGTACTTC.

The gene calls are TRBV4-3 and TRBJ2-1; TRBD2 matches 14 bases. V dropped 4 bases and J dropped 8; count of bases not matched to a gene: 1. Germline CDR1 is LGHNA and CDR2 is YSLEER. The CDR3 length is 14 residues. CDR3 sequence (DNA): TGCGCCAGCAGCCGGACTAGCGGGGGGTATGAGCAGTTCTTC. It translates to CASSRTSGGYEQFF.

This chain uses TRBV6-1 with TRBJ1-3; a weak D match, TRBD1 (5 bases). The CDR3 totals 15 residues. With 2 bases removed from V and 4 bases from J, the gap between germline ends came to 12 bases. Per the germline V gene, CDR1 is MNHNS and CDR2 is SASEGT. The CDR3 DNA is TGTGCCAGCAGTGAAATTGGGGCTCGAGGAAACACCATATATTTT. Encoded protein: CASSEIGARGNTIYF.

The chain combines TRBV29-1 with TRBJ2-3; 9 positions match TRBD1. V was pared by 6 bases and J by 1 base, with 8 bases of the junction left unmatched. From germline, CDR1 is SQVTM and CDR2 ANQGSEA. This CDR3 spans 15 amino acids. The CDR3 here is CSVATGGAGTDTQYF. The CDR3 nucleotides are TGCAGCGTCGCTACAGGGGGCGCGGGCACAGATACGCAGTATTTT.

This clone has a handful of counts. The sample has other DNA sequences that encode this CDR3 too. The CDR3 sequence is CASSESGGGEAFF. In DNA form, the CDR3 reads TGTGCCAGCAGCGAGTCTGGGGGAGGTGAAGCTTTCTTT. V usage is TRBV9 and J usage is TRBJ1-1, with D possibly being TRBD1 (5 bases). V lost 3 bases and J 7 bases, leaving 13 bases between the germline ends. CDR3 length equals 13 residues. From germline, CDR1 is SGDLS and CDR2 YYNGEE.

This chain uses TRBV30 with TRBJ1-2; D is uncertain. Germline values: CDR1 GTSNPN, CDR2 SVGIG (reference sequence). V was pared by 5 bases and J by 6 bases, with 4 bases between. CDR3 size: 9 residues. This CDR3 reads CAWPDGYTF. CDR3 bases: TGTGCCTGGCCAGATGGCTACACCTTC.

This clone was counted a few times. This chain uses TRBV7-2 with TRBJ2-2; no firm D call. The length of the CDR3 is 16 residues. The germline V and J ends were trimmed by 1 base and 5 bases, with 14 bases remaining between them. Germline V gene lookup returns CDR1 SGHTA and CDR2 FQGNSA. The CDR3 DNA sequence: TGTGCCAGCAGCTTAGACTCCAGGTCCTATACCGGGGAGCTGTTTTTT. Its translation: CASSLDSRSYTGELFF. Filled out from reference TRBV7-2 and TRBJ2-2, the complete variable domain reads GAGVSQSPSNKVTEKGKDVELRCDPISGHTALYWYRQSLGQGLEFLIYFQGNSAPDKSGLPSDRFSAERTGGSVSTLTIQRTQQEDSAVYLCASSLDSRSYTGELFFGEGSRLTVL.

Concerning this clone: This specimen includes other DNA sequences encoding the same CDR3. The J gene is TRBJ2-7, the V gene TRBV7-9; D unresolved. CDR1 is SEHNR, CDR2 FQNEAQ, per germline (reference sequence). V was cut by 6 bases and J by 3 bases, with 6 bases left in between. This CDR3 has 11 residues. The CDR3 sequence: CASSLSYEQYF. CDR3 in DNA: TGTGCCAGCAGTCTCAGCTACGAGCAGTACTTC.

The CDR3 sequence is CASSLGQFPYEQYF. CDR3 in DNA: TGTGCCAGCAGCCTGGGACAGTTTCCCTACGAGCAGTACTTC. The V call is TRBV9, the J call TRBJ2-7; 7 bases match TRBD1. The junction had 6 bases not matched to a gene; V was cut back by 4 bases and J by 2 bases. Germline V lookup: CDR1 SGDLS, CDR2 YYNGEE. The CDR3 length is 14 residues.

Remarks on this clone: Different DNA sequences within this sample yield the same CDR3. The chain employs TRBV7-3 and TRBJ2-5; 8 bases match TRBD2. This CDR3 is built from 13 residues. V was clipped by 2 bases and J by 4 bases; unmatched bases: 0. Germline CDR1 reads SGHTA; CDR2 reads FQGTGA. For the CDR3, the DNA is TGTGCCAGCAGCTTACGGGAGGGAGAGACCCAGTACTTC. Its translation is CASSLREGETQYF. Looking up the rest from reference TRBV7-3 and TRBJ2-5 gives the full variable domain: GAGVSQTPSNKVTEKGKYVELRCDPISGHTALYWYRQSLGQGPEFLIYFQGTGAADDSGLPNDRFFAVRPEGSVSTLKIQRTERGDSAVYLCASSLREGETQYFGPGTRLLVL.

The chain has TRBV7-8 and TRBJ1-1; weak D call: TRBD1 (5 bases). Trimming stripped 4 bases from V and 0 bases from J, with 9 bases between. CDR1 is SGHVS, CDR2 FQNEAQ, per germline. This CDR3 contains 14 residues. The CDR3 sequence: CASSSGGMNTEAFF. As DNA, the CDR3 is TGTGCCAGCAGCTCGGGGGGTATGAACACTGAAGCTTTCTTT.

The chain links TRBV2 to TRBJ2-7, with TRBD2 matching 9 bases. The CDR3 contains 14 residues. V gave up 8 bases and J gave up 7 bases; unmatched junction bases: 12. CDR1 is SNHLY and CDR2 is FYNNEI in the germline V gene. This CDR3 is CASCYAGGQVEQYF. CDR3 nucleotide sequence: TGTGCCAGCTGTTACGCGGGGGGGCAGGTTGAGCAGTACTTC.

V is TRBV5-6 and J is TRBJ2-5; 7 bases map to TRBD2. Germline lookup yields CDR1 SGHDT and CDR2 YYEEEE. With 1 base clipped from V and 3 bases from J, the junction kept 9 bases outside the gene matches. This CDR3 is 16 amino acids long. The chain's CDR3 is CASSLTPVGGKETQYF. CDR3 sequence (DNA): TGTGCCAGCAGCTTGACCCCCGTGGGGGGGAAAGAGACCCAGTACTTC.

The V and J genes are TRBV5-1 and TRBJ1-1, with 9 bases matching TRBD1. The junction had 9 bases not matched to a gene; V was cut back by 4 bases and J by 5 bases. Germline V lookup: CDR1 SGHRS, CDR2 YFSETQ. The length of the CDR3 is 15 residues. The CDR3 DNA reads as TGCGCCAGCAGCCCCCGGGACAGGGTGAGGACTGAAGCTTTCTTT. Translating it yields CASSPRDRVRTEAFF.

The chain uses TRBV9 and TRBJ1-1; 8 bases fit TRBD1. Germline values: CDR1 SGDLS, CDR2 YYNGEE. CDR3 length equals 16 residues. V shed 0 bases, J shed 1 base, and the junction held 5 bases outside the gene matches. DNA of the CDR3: TGTGCCAGCAGCGTAGCCACCGGACAGGGGAACACTGAAGCTTTCTTT. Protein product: CASSVATGQGNTEAFF.